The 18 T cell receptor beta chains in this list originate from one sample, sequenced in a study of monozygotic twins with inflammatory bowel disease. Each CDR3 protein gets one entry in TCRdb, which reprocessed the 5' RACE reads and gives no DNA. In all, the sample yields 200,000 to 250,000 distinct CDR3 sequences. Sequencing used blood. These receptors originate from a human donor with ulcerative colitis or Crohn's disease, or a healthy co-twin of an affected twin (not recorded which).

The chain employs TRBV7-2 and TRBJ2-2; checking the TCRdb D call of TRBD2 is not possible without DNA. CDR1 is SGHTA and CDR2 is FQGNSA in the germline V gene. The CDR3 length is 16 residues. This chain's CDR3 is CASSPLAGGQSGELFF. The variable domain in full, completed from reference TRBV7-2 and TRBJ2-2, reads GAGVSQSPSNKVTEKGKDVELRCDPISGHTALYWYRQSLGQGLEFLIYFQGNSAPDKSGLPSDRFSAERTGGSVSTLTIQRTQQEDSAVYLCASSPLAGGQSGELFFGEGSRLTVL.

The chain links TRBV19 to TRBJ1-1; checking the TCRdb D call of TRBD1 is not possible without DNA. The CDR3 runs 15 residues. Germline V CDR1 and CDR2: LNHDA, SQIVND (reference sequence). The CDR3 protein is CASSSGGASDTEAFF.

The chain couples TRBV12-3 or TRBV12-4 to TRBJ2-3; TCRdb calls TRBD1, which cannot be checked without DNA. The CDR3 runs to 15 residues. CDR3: CASSMIRGLTDTQYF.

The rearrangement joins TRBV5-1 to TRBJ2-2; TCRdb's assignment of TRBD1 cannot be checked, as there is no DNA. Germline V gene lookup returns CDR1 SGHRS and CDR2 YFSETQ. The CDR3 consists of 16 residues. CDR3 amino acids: CASSLHPGADTGELFF.

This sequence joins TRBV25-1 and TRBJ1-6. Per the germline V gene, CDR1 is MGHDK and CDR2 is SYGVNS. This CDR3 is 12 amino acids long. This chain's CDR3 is CASSPSTETLHF.

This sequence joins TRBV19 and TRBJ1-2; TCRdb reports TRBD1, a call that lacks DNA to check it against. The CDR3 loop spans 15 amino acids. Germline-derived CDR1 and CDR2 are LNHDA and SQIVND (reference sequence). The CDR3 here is CASMDRGRESYGYTF.

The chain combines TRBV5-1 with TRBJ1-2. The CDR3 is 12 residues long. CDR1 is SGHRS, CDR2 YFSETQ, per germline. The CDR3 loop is CASSDIGFGYTF.

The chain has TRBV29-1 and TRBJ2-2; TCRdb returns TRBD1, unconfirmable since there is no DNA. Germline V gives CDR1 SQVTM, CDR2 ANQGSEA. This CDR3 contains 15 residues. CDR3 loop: CSVEDRALNTGELFF.

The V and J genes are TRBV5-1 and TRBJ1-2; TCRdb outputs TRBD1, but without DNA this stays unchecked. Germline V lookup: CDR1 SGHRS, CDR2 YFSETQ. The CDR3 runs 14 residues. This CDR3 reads CASGTLSTSDGYTF.

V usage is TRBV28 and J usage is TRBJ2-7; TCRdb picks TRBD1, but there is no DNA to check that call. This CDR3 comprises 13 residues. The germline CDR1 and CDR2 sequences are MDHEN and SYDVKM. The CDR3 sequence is CASTWDGAYEQYF.

The CDR3 loop reads CASSPYQGARNEQYF. The V call is TRBV18, the J call TRBJ2-7; TCRdb names TRBD1, which stays unverified in the absence of DNA. Germline loops: CDR1 KGHSH, CDR2 LQKENI. The CDR3 is 15 amino acids.

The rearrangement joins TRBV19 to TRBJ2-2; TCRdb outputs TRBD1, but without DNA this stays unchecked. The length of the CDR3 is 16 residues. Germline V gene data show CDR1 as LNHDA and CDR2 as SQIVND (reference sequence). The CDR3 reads CASRLQGELNTGELFF.

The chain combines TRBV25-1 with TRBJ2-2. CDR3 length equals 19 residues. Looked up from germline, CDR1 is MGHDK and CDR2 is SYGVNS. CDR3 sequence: CASSEWRIGRVTNTGELFF.

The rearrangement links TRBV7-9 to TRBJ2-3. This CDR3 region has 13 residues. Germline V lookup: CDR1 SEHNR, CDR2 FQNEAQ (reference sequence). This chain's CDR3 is CASSLTSEDTQYF.

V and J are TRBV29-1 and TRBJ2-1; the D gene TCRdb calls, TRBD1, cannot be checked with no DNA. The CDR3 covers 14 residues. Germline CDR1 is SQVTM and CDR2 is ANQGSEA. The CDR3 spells CSANRQIPYNEQFF.

The CDR3 is CASSLAGGLYEQYF. J is TRBJ2-7 and V is TRBV11-2; TCRdb selects TRBD1, and the lack of DNA leaves this call unchecked. This CDR3 is built from 14 residues. CDR1 and CDR2 (germline): SGHAT, FQNNGV.

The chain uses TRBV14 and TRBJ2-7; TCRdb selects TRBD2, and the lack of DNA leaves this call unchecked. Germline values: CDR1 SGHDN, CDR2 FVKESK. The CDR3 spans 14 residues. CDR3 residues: CASSQDGGTYEQYF. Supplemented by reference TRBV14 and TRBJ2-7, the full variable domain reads EAGVTQFPSHSVIEKGQTVTLRCDPISGHDNLYWYRRVMGKEIKFLLHFVKESKQDESGMPNNRFLAERTGGTYSTLKVQPAELEDSGVYFCASSQDGGTYEQYFGPGTRLTVT.

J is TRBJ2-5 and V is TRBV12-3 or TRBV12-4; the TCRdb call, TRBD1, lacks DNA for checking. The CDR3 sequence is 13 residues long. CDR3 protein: CASSRDRGQTQYF.